The rows below give T cell receptor beta chains drawn from one sample of a study of cytotoxic CD8 clonotypes in ibrutinib-treated CLL. Measured with immunoSEQ multiplex PCR; TCRdb has only the in-frame clones, and not every one. The table has fewer than 400,000 clones, 67% seen once. The sequenced sample was PBMCs, obtained after 36 months of ibrutinib treatment. All receptors come from a human donor with chronic lymphocytic leukemia. CDR3s include the opening cysteine and the closing phenylalanine or tryptophan. Fields, in order: CDR3 DNA, CDR3 protein, clone size, J gene, V gene, D gene. D genes are given only for firm matches. The size entry is marked missing in some rows and otherwise reads once, few, many or a size class.

TGTGCCACCAGCAGAGGCGTGACAGAAAACAAAAACATTCAGTACTTC CATSRGVTENKNIQYF once TRBJ2-4 TRBV15 -
TGCACCAGCAGCCAAGATCGGCGGGGGGATGGTTCTGGGGCCAACGTCCTGACTTTC CTSSQDRRGDGSGANVLTF - TRBJ2-6 TRBV1 -
TGTGCCAGCAGCTTAGTGGGCCCACGGGATATTAACTATGGCTACACCTTC CASSLVGPRDINYGYTF - TRBJ1-2 TRBV7-6 -
TGTGCCAGCAGCGTAGGTGAGGGAGAGGGCTATGGCTACACCTTC CASSVGEGEGYGYTF - TRBJ1-2 TRBV9 -
TGTGCCACCAGCTATTCTACGACAGTCTACGAGCAGTACTTC CATSYSTTVYEQYF - TRBJ2-7 TRBV15 -
TGCGCCAGCAGCTTCCGGGGTCCGGACACTGAAGCTTTCTTT CASSFRGPDTEAFF - TRBJ1-1 TRBV5-1 -
TGTGCCAGCGGATATTCGGGGATCGACTATGGCTACACCTTC CASGYSGIDYGYTF few TRBJ1-2 TRBV7-9 -
TGTGCCAGCAGCCCCCGACCTAGGCCCTACGAGCAGTACTTC CASSPRPRPYEQYF - TRBJ2-7 TRBV7-9 -
TGTGCCAGCTCGCCATGGGGGACGGGAGCTGGCGAGCAGTACTTC CASSPWGTGAGEQYF - TRBJ2-7 TRBV18 -
TGTGCCAGCATCCGGCAAGCGGGAGCGTTAACAGATACGCAGTATTTT CASIRQAGALTDTQYF - TRBJ2-3 TRBV28 TRBD2
TGCGCCAGCAGCCCCAGCGGGATGGGAGAGACCCAGTACTTC CASSPSGMGETQYF - TRBJ2-5 TRBV4-1 TRBD2
TGTGCCACCAGCAGGCGACAGGGCCCACAAGAGACCCAGTACTTC CATSRRQGPQETQYF - TRBJ2-5 TRBV15 TRBD1
TGTGCCAGCAGCTTAGGTGAGGGGGCGGGTGAGCAGTACTTC CASSLGEGAGEQYF - TRBJ2-7 TRBV7-6 TRBD1
TGTGCCAGCAGCTTAGGACTCAATCAGCCCCAGCATTTT CASSLGLNQPQHF - TRBJ1-5 TRBV7-2 -
TGTGCCAGCAGCCCCGACAGGGGGAGGTATGGCTACACCTTC CASSPDRGRYGYTF - TRBJ1-2 TRBV6-5 TRBD1
TGTGCCAGCAGCGGGCCTCTCGGGTATCTCGAGCAGTACTTC CASSGPLGYLEQYF once TRBJ2-7 TRBV2 -
TGTGCCAGCAGCTTGACTAGCGGACTCTACAATGAGCAGTTCTTC CASSLTSGLYNEQFF - TRBJ2-1 TRBV7-9 TRBD2
TGTGCCAGTTGCCGGGACAGTGCTTGGGGAAAACTGTTTTTT CASCRDSAWGKLFF few TRBJ1-4 TRBV7-2 TRBD1
TGTGCCAGCACAGTTGGGCTAAATTGGGGAGGTGAGCAGTTCTTC CASTVGLNWGGEQFF once TRBJ2-1 TRBV25-1 -
TGTGCCAGCTCACTCGGGATAGAGACCCAGTACTTC CASSLGIETQYF once TRBJ2-5 TRBV18 -
TGTGCCAGCAGCGAGGAAGAGACCCAGTACTTC CASSEEETQYF few TRBJ2-5 TRBV2 -
TGTGCCAGCAGTGAATGGGTGGCACGCACAGATACGCAGTATTTT CASSEWVARTDTQYF once TRBJ2-3 TRBV25-1 -
TGTGCCAGCAGCTCTCGGACTAGCGAAGACACAGATACGCAGTATTTT CASSSRTSEDTDTQYF - TRBJ2-3 TRBV11-2 TRBD2
TGTGCCAGCAGGCTCCAGTACAGGGGTAGCCCTCCCTGGAACACTGAAGCTTTCTTT CASRLQYRGSPPWNTEAFF - TRBJ1-1 TRBV5-4 TRBD1
TGCAGTGCTAGTCGCCCAGATACGCAGTATTTT CSASRPDTQYF few TRBJ2-3 TRBV20-1 -
TGCGCCAGCAGCTTGGGTCCGTCCCAGCAGTACTTC CASSLGPSQQYF - TRBJ2-7 TRBV5-1 -
TGTGCCAGCAGCTTAGTGACAGGGGGAAAGGTTGTCTATGAGCAGTTCTTC CASSLVTGGKVVYEQFF - TRBJ2-1 TRBV7-9 TRBD1
TGTGCCAGCAGCTTGGACAGTGGGACCGGGGAGCTGTTTTTT CASSLDSGTGELFF - TRBJ2-2 TRBV7-3 -
TGTGCCAGCAGCTGGGACAGGGGGCGTGGTACTGAAGCTTTCTTT CASSWDRGRGTEAFF - TRBJ1-1 TRBV5-5 TRBD1
TGTGCCAGCTCACCAAAGGACAGGAGAACCTACGAGCAGTACTTC CASSPKDRRTYEQYF - TRBJ2-7 TRBV18 TRBD1
TGTGCCAGCAGTCCTAGGACGCAACGGTATGATTCACCCCTCCACTTT CASSPRTQRYDSPLHF - TRBJ1-6 TRBV2 -
TGTGCCAGCAGCACCAGGACTAGCGGTTTCTACGAGCAGTACTTC CASSTRTSGFYEQYF - TRBJ2-7 TRBV7-3 TRBD2
TGTGCCAGCAGCCCAGCCCAAGCCGGGGCGCAGGCTTTCTTT CASSPAQAGAQAFF - TRBJ1-1 TRBV7-2 -
TGTGCCAGCAGCGCACGGCCAACGGGCTACACCTTC CASSARPTGYTF few TRBJ1-2 TRBV9 -
TGTGCCAGCAGCCTGCTAGGGGGCAGCAACTACGAGCAGTACTTC CASSLLGGSNYEQYF - TRBJ2-7 TRBV7-2 TRBD1
TGTGCCAGCAGCTGGCCAGGGGCCAACGTCCTGACTTTC CASSWPGANVLTF - TRBJ2-6 TRBV5-4 -
TGCGCCAGCAGCCAAGAAGGTCTAGCACGCACAGATACGCAGTATTTT CASSQEGLARTDTQYF - TRBJ2-3 TRBV4-1 -
TGTGCCAGCAGGGACCCTACGGGACAGCCCGGGGGCGGCTACACCTTC CASRDPTGQPGGGYTF - TRBJ1-2 TRBV2 TRBD1
TGTGCCAGCAGCTTATTCGGCTATGGCTACACCTTC CASSLFGYGYTF - TRBJ1-2 TRBV7-2 -
TGCGCCAGCACCACGGAAGCGGGTATCGGCTACACCTTC CASTTEAGIGYTF - TRBJ1-2 TRBV5-1 -
TGTGCCAGCAGCCAAGAGGACGGAGCTTGGGGCTATGGCTACACCTTC CASSQEDGAWGYGYTF - TRBJ1-2 TRBV4-2 -
TGCAGCGTTGCGGACAGCCCTTCTGTCTATGGCTACACCTTC CSVADSPSVYGYTF - TRBJ1-2 TRBV29-1 -
TGTGCCAGCCAACAGGGGTTTGAGCAGTTCTTC CASQQGFEQFF few TRBJ2-1 TRBV6-5 TRBD1
TGCGCCAGCACACAGGGGGCCGATGAAAAACTGTTTTTT CASTQGADEKLFF - TRBJ1-4 TRBV10-2 TRBD1
TGCGCCAGCAGCCAAGGGAGCCCCGGGGAGCTGTTTTTT CASSQGSPGELFF - TRBJ2-2 TRBV5-1 -
TGCGCCAGCAGCCAAGCTTTTCCAGCGGGGGCTTACGAGCAGTACTTC CASSQAFPAGAYEQYF - TRBJ2-7 TRBV4-1 TRBD2
TGTGCCAGCAGCTTAGTTCAGGGGAGCACTGAAGCTTTCTTT CASSLVQGSTEAFF - TRBJ1-1 TRBV7-8 -
TGCGCCAGCAGCCCCCGGACAGATTTCTTAGGGGCCTACGAGCAGTACTTC CASSPRTDFLGAYEQYF once TRBJ2-7 TRBV5-1 -
TGTGCCACCGGTTCCGGGGACTATGGCTACACCTTC CATGSGDYGYTF - TRBJ1-2 TRBV6-1 -
TGTGCCAGCAGCTTGCTGGCAATCTCCTACACCTTC CASSLLAISYTF - TRBJ1-2 TRBV7-2 -
TGCGCCAGCACGGAGGGACAGGGGAAGAGGACTGAAGCTTTCTTT CASTEGQGKRTEAFF - TRBJ1-1 TRBV5-1 TRBD1
TGTGCCAGCAGCTTGGGGGGACTAGCGGGAATTACGTTCTTC CASSLGGLAGITFF - TRBJ2-1 TRBV7-9 TRBD2
TGTGCCGGCAGAGCAATGCGAGACTATGGCTACACCTTC CAGRAMRDYGYTF - TRBJ1-2 TRBV6-1 -
TGTGCCAGCAGCTTAGGCGGGGGGTTTACAGATACGCAGTATTTT CASSLGGGFTDTQYF - TRBJ2-3 TRBV7-8 TRBD2
TGTGCCAGCAGTCCGGACGGCTGGTACGAGCAGTACTTC CASSPDGWYEQYF few TRBJ2-7 TRBV27 -
TGTGCCATTGGGGGACTAGCGGGGGGCCGGGTCAATGAGCAGTTCTTC CAIGGLAGGRVNEQFF once TRBJ2-1 TRBV2 TRBD2
TGTGCCAGCAGTTCGACAGGGGACAAGGACTATGGCTACACCTTC CASSSTGDKDYGYTF - TRBJ1-2 TRBV28 TRBD1
TGTGCCAGCAGTGATCCCGACCGTCTCTACGAGCAGTACTTC CASSDPDRLYEQYF once TRBJ2-7 TRBV25-1 -
TGCAGCGTGGAGCAGGGGGATTTCTATGGCTACACCTTC CSVEQGDFYGYTF - TRBJ1-2 TRBV29-1 TRBD1
TGTGCCAGCAGCTTGGAGGGCTGGAGCAACGAGCAGTACTTC CASSLEGWSNEQYF few TRBJ2-7 TRBV7-9 -